These 16 T cell receptor beta chains were all obtained from the same sample, sequenced in a study of blood T cell repertoires in COVID-19. The method was immunoSEQ multiplex PCR; TCRdb's version includes in-frame clones alone and lacks a portion of them. The data contain some 270,000 clones, approximately 83% of them singletons. The material sequenced was PBMCs or T cells enriched from blood (not recorded which). The receptors stem from a woman aged 30 to 39 who had recovered from COVID-19.

This clone was found once. This chain joins TRBV3-1 (or the pseudogene TRBV3-2) and TRBJ2-1; 10 nucleotides line up with TRBD2. The germline CDR1 and CDR2 sequences are LGHDT and YNNKEL (reference sequence). This CDR3 comprises 15 residues. Trimming cost V 4 bases and J 5 bases; bases outside gene matches: 5. For the CDR3, the DNA is TGTGCCAGCAGCCGTAGCGGGAGGCCGGACAATGAGCAGTTCTTC. It specifies CASSRSGRPDNEQFF.

The rearrangement links TRBV19 to TRBJ1-1; a possible D gene is TRBD1 (5 bases). V was shortened by 6 bases and J by 4 bases, with 21 bases between the two germline ends. In germline, CDR1 is LNHDA, CDR2 SQIVND (reference sequence). This CDR3 comprises 16 residues. CDR3 loop: CASSRIRQGFFTEAFF. The CDR3, as DNA: TGTGCCAGTAGCCGTATACGTCAGGGCTTCTTCACTGAAGCTTTCTTT.

J is TRBJ1-4 and V is TRBV28, with D possibly being TRBD1 (6 bases). The CDR3 has 14 amino acids. V was pared by 3 bases and J by 10 bases, with 15 bases between. CDR1 MDHEN and CDR2 SYDVKM come from the germline V gene. The CDR3 sequence is CASSFHQGQGKLFF. The CDR3 DNA reads TGTGCCAGCAGTTTCCACCAGGGGCAGGGAAAACTGTTTTTT.

The chain employs TRBV6-6 and TRBJ2-2; tentatively, D is TRBD1 (5 bases). Trimming shortened V by 0 bases and J by 0 bases, and 8 bases separated the two germline ends. The CDR3 is made up of 16 amino acids. Germline V gene data show CDR1 as MNHNY and CDR2 as SVGAGI (reference sequence). The CDR3 loop reads CASSYSKGTNTGELFF. CDR3 bases: TGTGCCAGCAGTTACTCGAAGGGGACGAACACCGGGGAGCTGTTTTTT.

This clone was found a few times. CDR3 sequence reads: CASSLGVGSNQPQHF. The CDR3 bases are TGTGCCAGCAGCTTAGGCGTGGGCAGTAATCAGCCCCAGCATTTT. This chain joins TRBV11-2 and TRBJ1-5; no reliable D call. In germline, CDR1 is SGHAT, CDR2 FQNNGV. CDR3 length equals 15 residues. Trimming cost V 1 base and J 4 bases, with 11 bases left between them.

This clone was seen only once. The genes are TRBV7-6 and TRBJ2-3; D is ambiguous. The CDR3 spans 16 residues. The V end lost 4 bases, the J end lost 0 bases, and 14 bases lay between the germline ends. CDR1 and CDR2 (germline): SGHVS, FNYEAQ. This CDR3 reads CASSSSWIASTDTQYF. In nucleotides, the CDR3 is TGTGCCAGCAGCTCCTCGTGGATAGCTAGCACAGATACGCAGTATTTT.

The chain links TRBV7-2 to TRBJ1-1; no firm D call. Trimming pared 3 bases from V and 1 base from J, leaving 9 bases between. Looked up from germline, CDR1 is SGHTA and CDR2 is FQGNSA. This CDR3 has 14 residues. The CDR3 loop reads CASSFTRGNTEAFF. The CDR3 DNA sequence: TGTGCCAGCAGCTTTACTCGGGGGAACACTGAAGCTTTCTTT.

This chain connects TRBV4-2 to TRBJ2-5, with 7 bases that match TRBD2. The CDR3 runs 16 residues. J was trimmed by 4 bases and V by 2 bases; bases with no gene match: 10. Germline V gives CDR1 LGHNA, CDR2 YNFKEQ. CDR3 region: CASSQTGTNDGETQYF. CDR3 in DNA: TGTGCCAGCAGCCAAACCGGGACTAATGACGGAGAGACCCAGTACTTC.

The genes are TRBV18 and TRBJ1-1; 7 bases line up with TRBD1. Germline assignment: CDR1 KGHSH and CDR2 LQKENI. V shed 1 base, J shed 3 bases, and the junction held 8 bases outside the gene matches. This CDR3 comprises 16 residues. The CDR3 nucleotides are TGTGCCAGCTCACCACTCGACAGGGAGGTTGACACTGAAGCTTTCTTT. Amino acids: CASSPLDREVDTEAFF.

This clone came up a few times. The chain is built from TRBV27 and TRBJ2-7; D might be TRBD1 (5 bases). This CDR3 has 14 amino acids. V lost 7 bases and J 6 bases, leaving 19 bases between the germline ends. Germline V gene data show CDR1 as MNHEY and CDR2 as SMNVEV (reference sequence). CDR3 residues: CASKGQGVPTEQYF. DNA for the CDR3: TGTGCCAGCAAGGGCCAAGGGGTACCGACCGAGCAGTACTTC.

The chain is built from TRBV2 and TRBJ2-7; possibly TRBD2 for D (6 bases). With 6 bases removed from V and 3 bases from J, the gap between germline ends came to 15 bases. The CDR3 extends over 14 amino acids. CDR1 and CDR2 (germline): SNHLY, FYNNEI. CDR3 sequence (DNA): TGTGCCAGCAGCGAGGGACTCACCGTCTACGAGCAGTACTTC. Protein sequence: CASSEGLTVYEQYF.

The chain employs TRBV19 and TRBJ1-2; maybe TRBD1 (5 bases). This CDR3 has 16 residues. The germline V and J ends were trimmed by 3 bases and 0 bases, with 14 bases remaining between them. CDR1 and CDR2 (germline): LNHDA, SQIVND (reference sequence). CDR3 nucleotides: TGTGCCAGTAGTATTTCAGGGCCGGGAGCTAACTATGGCTACACCTTC. Translation: CASSISGPGANYGYTF.

This clone was counted once. This rearrangement joins TRBV7-8 to TRBJ2-7, with 9 positions matching TRBD1. The germline gives CDR1 SGHVS, CDR2 FQNEAQ. CDR3 length: 16 residues. Trimming cost V 1 base and J 7 bases; bases outside gene matches: 11. The CDR3 region has the DNA TGTGCCAGCAGCTTAGGTAGTAGGACAGGGGCGGGGGAGCAGTACTTC. Translated, it gives CASSLGSRTGAGEQYF.

The chain joins TRBV10-1 to TRBJ1-2; a weak D match, TRBD1 (5 bases). Per the germline V gene, CDR1 is WNHNN and CDR2 is SYGVQD (reference sequence). The CDR3 has 14 amino acids. The germline V and J ends were trimmed by 4 bases and 0 bases, with 9 bases remaining between them. The CDR3 DNA is TGCGCCAGCAGTGCCAGGGACTCTAACTATGGCTACACCTTC. This gives the protein CASSARDSNYGYTF.

The V and J genes are TRBV2 and TRBJ2-1; tentative D call: TRBD1 (5 bases). The CDR3 totals 14 residues. Germline-derived CDR1 and CDR2 are SNHLY and FYNNEI. The V and J ends lost 0 bases and 10 bases respectively, with 13 bases between them. The CDR3 loop reads CASSEAPLTGEQFF. CDR3 bases: TGTGCCAGCAGTGAAGCCCCCTTAACAGGAGAGCAGTTCTTC.

The rearrangement joins TRBV19 to TRBJ2-1; TRBD2 agrees at 10 bases. The CDR3 is 16 amino acids. The germline V gene encodes CDR1 LNHDA and CDR2 SQIVND (reference sequence). The ends lost 5 bases at V and 6 bases at J; junction bases unmatched: 10. For the CDR3, the DNA is TGTGCCAGTAGTCCGCCCTCTAGCGGGAGACCCAATGAGCAGTTCTTC. Translating it yields CASSPPSSGRPNEQFF.